This T cell receptor beta chain comes out of a study of cytomegalovirus exposure and HLA in healthy donors. Study-wide points: Later analysis associated a missense DCLRE1C variant with TCR beta V- and J-gene trimming.

The CDR3 spans 15 residues. In germline, CDR1 is SQVTM, CDR2 ANQGSEA. Donors counted as nominally healthy when sampled, yet unrecorded immune exposures were likely. To note about this clone: Antigen specificity is unknown. Its ends do not fully match the called genes, so a read error is possible. In the same sample, other DNA sequences code for this CDR3.

PCR involved 60 Vbeta and 13 Jbeta primers. Sequencing used immunoSEQ multiplex PCR; TCRdb keeps in-frame clones, though not all of them. The sample has roughly 170,000 clones; 75% to 90% are singletons. This receptor was obtained from a woman aged 50 to 60 in good health and CMV-seropositive. The sample comprised PBMCs. V is TRBV29-1 and J is TRBJ2-1, with a weak D call TRBD2 (7 bases). CDR3 residues: CSVVFPRGPDNEQFF. The DNA for the CDR3 is TGCAGTGTTGTGTTCCCGCGGGGGCCTGACAATGAGCAGTTCTTC.